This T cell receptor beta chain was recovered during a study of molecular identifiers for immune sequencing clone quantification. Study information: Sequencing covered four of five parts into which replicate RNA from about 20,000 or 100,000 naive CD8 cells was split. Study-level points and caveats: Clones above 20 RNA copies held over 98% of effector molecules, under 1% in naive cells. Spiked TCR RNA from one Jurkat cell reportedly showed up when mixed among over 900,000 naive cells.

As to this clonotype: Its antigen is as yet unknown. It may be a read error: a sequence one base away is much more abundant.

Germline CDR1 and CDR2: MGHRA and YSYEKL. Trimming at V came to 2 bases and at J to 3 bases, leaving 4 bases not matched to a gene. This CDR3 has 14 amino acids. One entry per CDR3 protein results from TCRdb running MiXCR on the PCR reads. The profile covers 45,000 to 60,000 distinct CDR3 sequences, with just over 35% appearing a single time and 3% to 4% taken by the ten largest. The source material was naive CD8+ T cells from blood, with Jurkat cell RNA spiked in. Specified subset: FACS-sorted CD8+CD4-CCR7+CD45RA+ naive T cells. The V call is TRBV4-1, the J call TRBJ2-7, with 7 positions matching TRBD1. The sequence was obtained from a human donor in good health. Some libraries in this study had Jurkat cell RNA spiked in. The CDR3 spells CASSQMGQSYEQYF. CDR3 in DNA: TGCGCCAGCAGCCAAATGGGACAGAGCTACGAGCAGTACTTC.